Listed here are 25 T cell receptor beta chains from one sample, sequenced in a study of T cell responses to AZD1222 COVID-19 vaccine. Here immunoSEQ multiplex PCR was the method, and the copy in TCRdb shows in-frame clones only, minus some. There are over 60,000 clones in the sample; roughly 91% occur only once, and around 24% lies in the top ten. This specimen consisted of peripheral blood, obtained on day 0 of AZD1222 vaccination. The receptors come from an adult in good health.

The chain links TRBV15 to TRBJ1-4, with D unresolved. The V and J ends lost 8 bases and 0 bases respectively, with 13 bases between them. From germline, CDR1 is LNHNV and CDR2 YYDKDF (reference sequence). CDR3 size: 15 residues. The CDR3 sequence: CATSGRRATNEKLFF. DNA of the CDR3: TGTGCCACCTCAGGTCGGCGAGCAACTAATGAAAAACTGTTTTTT.

The genes are TRBV2 and TRBJ2-3; weak D call: TRBD2 (5 bases). Germline values: CDR1 SNHLY, CDR2 FYNNEI. With 7 bases removed from V and 6 bases from J, the gap between germline ends came to 17 bases. The CDR3 has 14 residues. The CDR3 DNA reads as TGTGCCAGCAATATCCAAGGTTCGGGGGATACGCAGTATTTT. This gives the protein CASNIQGSGDTQYF.

The chain combines TRBV19 with TRBJ1-1; 9 bases fit TRBD1. J was trimmed by 4 bases and V by 6 bases; bases with no gene match: 6. CDR1 and CDR2 from the germline V gene are LNHDA and SQIVND (reference sequence). This CDR3 comprises 14 residues. This CDR3 is CASRDRGASTEAFF. In DNA form, the CDR3 reads TGTGCCAGTAGAGACAGGGGGGCGAGCACTGAAGCTTTCTTT.

The chain couples TRBV14 to TRBJ1-1, with 7 bases aligning to TRBD1. Germline V gives CDR1 SGHDN, CDR2 FVKESK. The CDR3 consists of 16 residues. V was pared by 2 bases and J by 0 bases, with 6 bases of the junction left unmatched. CDR3 sequence: CASSQLTDRMNTEAFF. CDR3 bases: TGTGCCAGCAGCCAACTAACGGACAGGATGAACACTGAAGCTTTCTTT.

The chain carries TRBV19 and TRBJ2-2; D gene uncertain. Germline V gene sequence: CDR1 LNHDA, CDR2 SQIVND (reference sequence). V was shortened by 5 bases and J by 6 bases, with 10 bases between the two germline ends. The CDR3 sequence is 13 residues long. CDR3 sequence: CASSPPTAGELFF. CDR3 sequence (DNA): TGTGCCAGTAGTCCCCCCACAGCCGGGGAGCTGTTTTTT.

The rearrangement links TRBV5-6 to TRBJ1-2; D is perhaps TRBD1 (6 bases). CDR3 length equals 15 residues. V was shortened by 4 bases and J by 1 base, with 14 bases between the two germline ends. Germline loops: CDR1 SGHDT, CDR2 YYEEEE. Here the CDR3 reads CASSPGAAINYGYTF. The CDR3 DNA sequence: TGTGCCAGCAGCCCGGGGGCAGCGATTAACTATGGCTACACCTTC.

The chain joins TRBV10-3 to TRBJ2-7; the D is unclear. The CDR3 sequence is 14 residues long. The V end lost 2 bases, the J end lost 3 bases, and 11 bases lay between the germline ends. CDR1 ENHRY and CDR2 SYGVKD come from the germline V gene. The CDR3 is CAISEERSYYEQYF. For the CDR3, the DNA is TGTGCCATCAGTGAGGAACGGAGCTACTACGAGCAGTACTTC.

The chain combines TRBV5-1 with TRBJ1-3; D ambiguous. The CDR3 is made up of 15 amino acids. CDR1 is SGHRS and CDR2 is YFSETQ in the germline V gene. Trimming stripped 0 bases from V and 0 bases from J, with 7 bases between. For the CDR3, the DNA is TGCGCCAGCAGCTTGGCCGGAATCTCTGGAAACACCATATATTTT. Protein sequence: CASSLAGISGNTIYF.

The gene calls are TRBV7-8 and TRBJ2-1; D unresolved. The CDR3 sequence is 16 residues long. V was pared by 7 bases and J by 5 bases, with 21 bases between. CDR1 is SGHVS and CDR2 is FQNEAQ in the germline V gene. The CDR3 loop is CASKKERARRDNEQFF. CDR3 in DNA: TGTGCCAGCAAAAAAGAAAGGGCTCGACGGGACAATGAGCAGTTCTTC.

The gene calls are TRBV6-5 and TRBJ2-1, with 10 bases that match TRBD1. Trimming at V came to 4 bases and at J to 5 bases, leaving 5 bases not matched to a gene. This CDR3 is built from 15 residues. Germline V gives CDR1 MNHEY, CDR2 SVGAGI. CDR3 in amino acids: CASSSRDRGNNEQFF. CDR3 coding DNA: TGTGCCAGCAGTTCCCGGGACAGGGGAAACAATGAGCAGTTCTTC.

J is TRBJ1-3 and V is TRBV30; D is unresolved. The germline gives CDR1 GTSNPN, CDR2 SVGIG (reference sequence). V was pared by 0 bases and J by 2 bases, with 11 bases between. This CDR3 spans 15 amino acids. The CDR3 loop reads CAWSVSERPGNTIYF. DNA for the CDR3: TGTGCCTGGAGTGTAAGTGAGCGGCCTGGAAACACCATATATTTT.

The gene calls are TRBV5-8 and TRBJ1-1; 8 bases align to TRBD1. The CDR3 has 16 residues. With V trimmed by 3 bases and J by 9 bases, 16 bases remained unmatched. Germline V CDR1 and CDR2: SGHTS, YDEGEE. CDR3: CASSSIPTGAGVKAFF. The CDR3, as DNA: TGTGCCAGCAGCTCCATCCCGACAGGGGCCGGGGTGAAAGCTTTCTTT.

CDR3 sequence: CASSSLGPENTEAFF. CDR3 bases: TGTGCCAGCTCGTCCCTCGGCCCGGAGAACACTGAAGCTTTCTTT. The V and J genes are TRBV18 and TRBJ1-1; D is uncertain. Trimming left V 6 bases short and J 1 base short, with 15 bases between. The CDR3 contains 15 residues. The germline V gene has CDR1 KGHSH and CDR2 LQKENI.

This chain connects TRBV7-9 to TRBJ2-3; 10 positions agree with TRBD1. The germline gives CDR1 SEHNR, CDR2 FQNEAQ (reference sequence). The trim removed 5 bases at V and 6 bases at J, leaving 8 bases unmatched. This CDR3 spans 15 amino acids. The DNA for the CDR3 is TGTGCCAGCAGCAAGGGACAGGGGTTACTTGATACGCAGTATTTT. It yields the protein CASSKGQGLLDTQYF.

The CDR3 coding sequence is TGTGCCAGCAGCCATCCTAAGAAGAACACCATATATTTT. Encoded protein: CASSHPKKNTIYF. This rearrangement joins TRBV3-1 (or the pseudogene TRBV3-2) to TRBJ1-3; D gene unclear. The germline CDR1 and CDR2 sequences are LGHDT and YNNKEL (reference sequence). The CDR3 has 13 amino acids. Trimming took 3 bases from V and 7 from J, leaving 10 bases between them.

This clone turned up a few times. This chain links TRBV7-2 with TRBJ2-5; D is ambiguous. Between the trimmed V and J ends, which lost 5 bases and 3 bases, there was a span of 13 bases. This CDR3 is built from 14 residues. CDR1 SGHTA and CDR2 FQGNSA come from the germline V gene. CDR3 sequence: CASSPPVAKETQYF. In DNA, the CDR3 is TGTGCCAGCAGCCCCCCCGTGGCCAAAGAGACCCAGTACTTC.

This CDR3 reads CATSRGTPLDSPLHF. CDR3 sequence (DNA): TGTGCCACCAGCAGAGGGACCCCTCTGGATTCACCCCTCCACTTT. The V call is TRBV15, the J call TRBJ1-6; D is ambiguous. Germline CDR1 and CDR2: LNHNV and YYDKDF (reference sequence). Trimming cost V 1 base and J 8 bases, with 12 bases left between them. This CDR3 has 15 amino acids.

The chain couples TRBV25-1 to TRBJ2-2; D gene uncertain. There are 13 residues in the CDR3. In germline, CDR1 is MGHDK, CDR2 SYGVNS. V shed 3 bases and J shed 1 base, with 3 bases lying between them. The CDR3 nucleotides read TGTGCCAGCAGTGACGGGAACACCGGGGAGCTGTTTTTT. Translated, it gives CASSDGNTGELFF.

The chain couples TRBV7-2 to TRBJ2-2; D gene unclear. Trimming stripped 1 base from V and 5 bases from J, with 5 bases between. The germline V gene has CDR1 SGHTA and CDR2 FQGNSA. The CDR3 has 13 amino acids. The CDR3 loop reads CASSLDRTGELFF. CDR3 sequence (DNA): TGTGCCAGCAGCTTAGACCGGACCGGGGAGCTGTTTTTT.

This clone has a single count. The chain has TRBV30 and TRBJ2-1; D not certain. With 1 base removed from V and 3 bases from J, the gap between germline ends came to 4 bases. Germline CDR1 GTSNPN, CDR2 SVGIG (reference sequence). The CDR3 runs to 12 residues. The CDR3 DNA follows: TGTGCCTGGAGTGCTGTCTACAATGAGCAGTTCTTC. As protein: CAWSAVYNEQFF. Drawing the rest from reference TRBV30 and TRBJ2-1, the complete variable domain is SQTIHQWPATLVQPVGSPLSLECTVEGTSNPNLYWYRQAAGRGLQLLFYSVGIGQISSEVPQNLSASRPQDRQFILSSKKLLLSDSGFYLCAWSAVYNEQFFGPGTRLTVL.

CDR3 residues: CASRPGPQETMNTEAFF. CDR3 bases: TGTGCCAGCAGACCCGGGCCCCAAGAAACTATGAACACTGAAGCTTTCTTT. The chain recombines TRBV14 with TRBJ1-1; no clear D. The CDR3 consists of 17 residues. The ends were cut back, 6 bases at V and 0 bases at J, with 20 bases in the middle. Germline-derived CDR1 and CDR2 are SGHDN and FVKESK.

This clone was detected only a few times. The chain couples TRBV30 to TRBJ1-4; D uncertain. V was shortened by 3 bases and J by 0 bases, with 11 bases between the two germline ends. Germline V gives CDR1 GTSNPN, CDR2 SVGIG (reference sequence). This CDR3 is built from 15 residues. CDR3 in DNA: TGTGCCTGGAGCCCGAGAAGCGCAACTAATGAAAAACTGTTTTTT. Protein: CAWSPRSATNEKLFF.

The chain is built from TRBV6-6 and TRBJ1-4; 7 bases match TRBD1. Losses at the gene ends were 5 bases for V and 8 bases for J; bases not matched to a gene: 8. The CDR3 has 14 amino acids. Germline V lookup: CDR1 MNHNY, CDR2 SVGAGI (reference sequence). CDR3 sequence reads: CASSQTGVGEKLFF. The CDR3 region has the DNA TGTGCCAGCAGTCAAACAGGGGTTGGAGAAAAACTGTTTTTT.

The chain joins TRBV5-1 to TRBJ1-1; no reliable D call. CDR1 is SGHRS, CDR2 YFSETQ, per germline. The CDR3 consists of 13 residues. Trimming stripped 0 bases from V and 4 bases from J, with 7 bases between. As DNA, the CDR3 is TGCGCCAGCAGCTTGGTTGGGGTCACTGAAGCTTTCTTT. It translates to CASSLVGVTEAFF. The variable domain in full, with the rest retrieved from reference TRBV5-1 and TRBJ1-1, is KAGVTQTPRYLIKTRGQQVTLSCSPISGHRSVSWYQQTPGQGLQFLFEYFSETQRNKGNFPGRFSGRQFSNSRSEMNVSTLELGDSALYLCASSLVGVTEAFFGQGTRLTVV.

This CDR3 is CASSSDRGYEKLFF. Here the CDR3 DNA reads TGTGCCAGCAGTTCCGACAGGGGTTATGAAAAACTGTTTTTT. This chain joins TRBV6-2 or TRBV6-3 and TRBJ1-4; 8 nucleotides align to TRBD1. Unmatched junction bases numbered 4, after V lost 4 bases and J lost 6 bases. Germline CDR1 reads MNHEY; CDR2 reads SVGEGT. This CDR3 region has 14 residues.